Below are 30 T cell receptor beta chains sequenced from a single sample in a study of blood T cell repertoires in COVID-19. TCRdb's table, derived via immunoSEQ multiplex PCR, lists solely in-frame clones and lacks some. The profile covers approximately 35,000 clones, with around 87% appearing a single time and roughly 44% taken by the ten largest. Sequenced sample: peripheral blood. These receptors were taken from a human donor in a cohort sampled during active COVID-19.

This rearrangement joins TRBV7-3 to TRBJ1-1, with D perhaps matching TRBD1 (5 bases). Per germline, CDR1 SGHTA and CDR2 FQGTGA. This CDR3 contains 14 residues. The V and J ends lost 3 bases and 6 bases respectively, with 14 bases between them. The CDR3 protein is CASSFQGEGAEAFF. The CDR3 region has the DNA TGTGCCAGCAGCTTCCAAGGGGAGGGTGCTGAAGCTTTCTTT.

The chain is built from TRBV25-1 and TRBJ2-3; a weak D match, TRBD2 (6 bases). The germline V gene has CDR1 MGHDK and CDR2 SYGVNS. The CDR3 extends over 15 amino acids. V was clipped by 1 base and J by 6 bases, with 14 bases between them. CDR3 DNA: TGTGCCAGCAGTGAATTTGGGGGACGGGGGGATACGCAGTATTTT. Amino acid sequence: CASSEFGGRGDTQYF.

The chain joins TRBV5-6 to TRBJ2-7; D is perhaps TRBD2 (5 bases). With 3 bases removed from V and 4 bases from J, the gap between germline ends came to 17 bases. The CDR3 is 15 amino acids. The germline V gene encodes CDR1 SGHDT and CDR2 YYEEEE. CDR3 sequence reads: CASSSGFRENYEQYF. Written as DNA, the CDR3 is TGTGCCAGCAGCTCCGGATTTCGGGAAAATTACGAGCAGTACTTC.

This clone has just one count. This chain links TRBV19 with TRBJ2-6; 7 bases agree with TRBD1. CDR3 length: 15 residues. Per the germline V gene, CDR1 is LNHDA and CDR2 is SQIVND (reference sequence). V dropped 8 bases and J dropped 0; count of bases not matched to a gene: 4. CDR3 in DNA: TGTGCCAGTGAGAGGGACAGCTCTGGGGCCAACGTCCTGACTTTC. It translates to CASERDSSGANVLTF.

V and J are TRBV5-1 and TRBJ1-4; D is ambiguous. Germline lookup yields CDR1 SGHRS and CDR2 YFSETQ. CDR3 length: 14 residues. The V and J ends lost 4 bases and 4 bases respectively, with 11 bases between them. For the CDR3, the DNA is TGCGCCAGCAGCGGCGGTGACGGTAATGAAAAACTGTTTTTT. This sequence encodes CASSGGDGNEKLFF.

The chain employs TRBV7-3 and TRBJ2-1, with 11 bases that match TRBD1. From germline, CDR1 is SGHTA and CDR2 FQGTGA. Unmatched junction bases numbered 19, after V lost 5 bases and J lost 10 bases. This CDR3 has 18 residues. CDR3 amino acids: CASSANDGQGAAYREQFF. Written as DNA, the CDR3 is TGTGCCAGCAGCGCCAATGATGGACAGGGGGCGGCTTATCGGGAGCAGTTCTTC. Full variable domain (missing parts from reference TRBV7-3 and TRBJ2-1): GAGVSQTPSNKVTEKGKYVELRCDPISGHTALYWYRQSLGQGPEFLIYFQGTGAADDSGLPNDRFFAVRPEGSVSTLKIQRTERGDSAVYLCASSANDGQGAAYREQFFGPGTRLTVL.

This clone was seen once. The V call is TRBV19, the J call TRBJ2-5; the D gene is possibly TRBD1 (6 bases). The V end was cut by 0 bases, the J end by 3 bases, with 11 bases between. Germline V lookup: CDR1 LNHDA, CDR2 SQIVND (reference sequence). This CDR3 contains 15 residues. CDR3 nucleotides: TGTGCCAGTAGTATAGAAAAAGGACAGAAAGAGACCCAGTACTTC. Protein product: CASSIEKGQKETQYF.

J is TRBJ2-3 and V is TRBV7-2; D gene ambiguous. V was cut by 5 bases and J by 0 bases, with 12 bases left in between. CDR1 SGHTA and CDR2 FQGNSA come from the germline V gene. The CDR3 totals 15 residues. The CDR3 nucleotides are TGTGCCAGCAGCCCCCTGGGCACTAGCACAGATACGCAGTATTTT. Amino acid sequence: CASSPLGTSTDTQYF.

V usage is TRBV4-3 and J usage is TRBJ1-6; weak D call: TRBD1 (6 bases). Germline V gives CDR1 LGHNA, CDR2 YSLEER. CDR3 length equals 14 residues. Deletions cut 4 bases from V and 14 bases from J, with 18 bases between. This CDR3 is CASSPGRGGRTLHF. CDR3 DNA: TGCGCCAGCAGCCCAGGCCGGGGGGGGCGGACCCTCCACTTT.

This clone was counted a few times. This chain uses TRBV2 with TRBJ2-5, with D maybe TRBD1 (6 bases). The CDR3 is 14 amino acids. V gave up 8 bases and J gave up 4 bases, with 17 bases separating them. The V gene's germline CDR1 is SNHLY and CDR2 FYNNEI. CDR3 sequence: CASDQQGVGETQYF. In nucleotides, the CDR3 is TGTGCCAGCGACCAACAGGGCGTGGGAGAGACCCAGTACTTC. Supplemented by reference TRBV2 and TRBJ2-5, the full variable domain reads EPEVTQTPSHQVTQMGQEVILRCVPISNHLYFYWYRQILGQKVEFLVSFYNNEISEKSEIFDDQFSVERPDGSNFTLKIRSTKLEDSAMYFCASDQQGVGETQYFGPGTRLLVL.

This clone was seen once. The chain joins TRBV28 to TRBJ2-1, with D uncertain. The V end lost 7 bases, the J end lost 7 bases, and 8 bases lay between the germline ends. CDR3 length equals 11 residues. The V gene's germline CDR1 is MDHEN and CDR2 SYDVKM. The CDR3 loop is CASILRNEQFF. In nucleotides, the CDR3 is TGTGCCAGCATTCTCCGGAATGAGCAGTTCTTC.

CDR3 in amino acids: CASSLLGGTETQYF. CDR3 nucleotides: TGTGCCAGCAGCTTATTGGGGGGGACGGAGACCCAGTACTTC. The chain employs TRBV7-9 and TRBJ2-5, with 7 bases identical to TRBD2. Trimming took 2 bases from V and 5 from J; bases not matched to a gene: 5. CDR1 is SEHNR and CDR2 is FQNEAQ in the germline V gene (reference sequence). The CDR3 runs 14 residues.

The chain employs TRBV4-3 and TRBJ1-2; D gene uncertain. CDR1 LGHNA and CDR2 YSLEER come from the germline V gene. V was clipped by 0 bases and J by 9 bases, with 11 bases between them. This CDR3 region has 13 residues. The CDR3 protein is CASSQETRGSYTF. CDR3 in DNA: TGCGCCAGCAGCCAAGAGACTCGGGGAAGCTACACCTTC.

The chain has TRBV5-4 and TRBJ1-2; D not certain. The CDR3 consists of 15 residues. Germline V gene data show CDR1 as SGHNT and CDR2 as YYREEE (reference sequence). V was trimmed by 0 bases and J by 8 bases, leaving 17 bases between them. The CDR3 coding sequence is TGTGCCAGCAGCTTGGAACGGGGTTCGGCAGTGGGCTACACCTTC. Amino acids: CASSLERGSAVGYTF.

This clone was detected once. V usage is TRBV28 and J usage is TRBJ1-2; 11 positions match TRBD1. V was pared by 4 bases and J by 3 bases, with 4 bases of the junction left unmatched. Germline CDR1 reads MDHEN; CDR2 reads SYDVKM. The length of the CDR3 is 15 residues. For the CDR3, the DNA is TGTGCCAGCAGTTCTGGACAGGGGGCGGACTATGGCTACACCTTC. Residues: CASSSGQGADYGYTF.

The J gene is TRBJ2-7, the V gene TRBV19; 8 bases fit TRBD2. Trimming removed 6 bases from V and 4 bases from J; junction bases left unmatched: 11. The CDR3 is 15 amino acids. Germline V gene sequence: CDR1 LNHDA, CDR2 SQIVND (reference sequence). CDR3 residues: CASRVIASGPYEQYF. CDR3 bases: TGTGCCAGTAGAGTAATAGCTAGCGGGCCTTACGAGCAGTACTTC.

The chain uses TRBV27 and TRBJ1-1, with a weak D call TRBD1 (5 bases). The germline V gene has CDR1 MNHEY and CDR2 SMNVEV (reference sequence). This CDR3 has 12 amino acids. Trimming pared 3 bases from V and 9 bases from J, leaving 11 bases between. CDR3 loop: CASSFGRQKAFF. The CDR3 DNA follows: TGTGCCAGCAGTTTTGGAAGACAGAAAGCTTTCTTT.

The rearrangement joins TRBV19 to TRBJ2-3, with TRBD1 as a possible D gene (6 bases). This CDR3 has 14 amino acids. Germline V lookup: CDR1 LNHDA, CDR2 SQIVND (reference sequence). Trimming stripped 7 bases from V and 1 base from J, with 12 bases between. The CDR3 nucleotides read TGTGCCAGTACCCGAAAGGGGGGCACAGATACGCAGTATTTT. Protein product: CASTRKGGTDTQYF.

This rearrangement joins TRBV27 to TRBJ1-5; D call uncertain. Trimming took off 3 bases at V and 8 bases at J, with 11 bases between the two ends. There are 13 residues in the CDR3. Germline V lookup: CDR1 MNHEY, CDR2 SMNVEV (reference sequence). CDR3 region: CASSFSRYEPQHF. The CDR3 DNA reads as TGTGCCAGCAGTTTTTCGAGATACGAGCCCCAGCATTTT.

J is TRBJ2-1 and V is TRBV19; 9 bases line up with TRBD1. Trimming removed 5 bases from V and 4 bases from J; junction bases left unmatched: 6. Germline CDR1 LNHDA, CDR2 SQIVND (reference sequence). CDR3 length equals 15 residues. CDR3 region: CASSVGTGFYNEQFF. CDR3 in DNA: TGTGCCAGTAGTGTGGGGACAGGGTTTTACAATGAGCAGTTCTTC. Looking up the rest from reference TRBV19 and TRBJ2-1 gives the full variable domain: DGGITQSPKYLFRKEGQNVTLSCEQNLNHDAMYWYRQDPGQGLRLIYYSQIVNDFQKGDIAEGYSVSREKKESFPLTVTSAQKNPTAFYLCASSVGTGFYNEQFFGPGTRLTVL.

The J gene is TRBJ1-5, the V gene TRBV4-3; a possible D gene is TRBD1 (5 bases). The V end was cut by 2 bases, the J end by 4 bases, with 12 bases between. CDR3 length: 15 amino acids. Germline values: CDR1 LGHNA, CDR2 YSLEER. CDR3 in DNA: TGCGCCAGCAGCCAATCAGGGAACAAAAATCAGCCCCAGCATTTT. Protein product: CASSQSGNKNQPQHF.

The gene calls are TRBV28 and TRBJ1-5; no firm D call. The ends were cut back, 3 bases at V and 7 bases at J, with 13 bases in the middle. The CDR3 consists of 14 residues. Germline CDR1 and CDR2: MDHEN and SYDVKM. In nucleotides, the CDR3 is TGTGCCAGCAGTTTTCCGGTTCGGGGACAGCCCCAGCATTTT. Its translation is CASSFPVRGQPQHF.

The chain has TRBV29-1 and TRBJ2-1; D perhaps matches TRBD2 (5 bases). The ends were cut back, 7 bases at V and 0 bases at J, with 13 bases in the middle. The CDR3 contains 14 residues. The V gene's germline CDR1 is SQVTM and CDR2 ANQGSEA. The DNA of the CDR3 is TGCAGCGGGGCTCTTGGGAGCTCCTACAATGAGCAGTTCTTC. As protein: CSGALGSSYNEQFF.

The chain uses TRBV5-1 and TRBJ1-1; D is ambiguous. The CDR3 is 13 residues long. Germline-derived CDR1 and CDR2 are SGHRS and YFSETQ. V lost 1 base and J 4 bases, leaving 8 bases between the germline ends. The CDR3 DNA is TGCGCCAGCAGCTTGACAGTGAGCACTGAAGCTTTCTTT. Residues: CASSLTVSTEAFF.

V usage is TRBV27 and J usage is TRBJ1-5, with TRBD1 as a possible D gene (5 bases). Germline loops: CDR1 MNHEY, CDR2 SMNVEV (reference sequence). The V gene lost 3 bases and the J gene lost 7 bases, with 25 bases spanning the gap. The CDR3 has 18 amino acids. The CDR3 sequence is CASSLIRTVGASRQPQHF. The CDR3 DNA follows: TGTGCCAGCAGTTTGATCCGAACGGTAGGGGCATCAAGACAGCCCCAGCATTTT.

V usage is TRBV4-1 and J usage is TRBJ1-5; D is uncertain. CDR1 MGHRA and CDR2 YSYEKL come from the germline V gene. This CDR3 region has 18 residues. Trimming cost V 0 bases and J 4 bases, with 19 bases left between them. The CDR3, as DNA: TGCGCCAGCAGCCAAGATCCAAGACACCCATATAGGAATCAGCCCCAGCATTTT. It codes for CASSQDPRHPYRNQPQHF.

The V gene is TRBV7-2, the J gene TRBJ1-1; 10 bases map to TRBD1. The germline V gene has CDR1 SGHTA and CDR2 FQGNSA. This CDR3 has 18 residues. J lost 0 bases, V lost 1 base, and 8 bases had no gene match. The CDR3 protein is CASSLVAGQGRLNTEAFF. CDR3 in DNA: TGTGCCAGCAGCTTAGTGGCGGGACAGGGGCGGTTGAACACTGAAGCTTTCTTT.

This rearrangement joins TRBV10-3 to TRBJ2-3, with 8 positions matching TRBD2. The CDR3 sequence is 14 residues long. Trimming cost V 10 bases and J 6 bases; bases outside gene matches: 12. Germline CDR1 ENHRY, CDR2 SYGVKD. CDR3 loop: CATEAGGAKDTQYF. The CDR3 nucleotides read TGTGCCACCGAGGCGGGGGGCGCCAAGGATACGCAGTATTTT.

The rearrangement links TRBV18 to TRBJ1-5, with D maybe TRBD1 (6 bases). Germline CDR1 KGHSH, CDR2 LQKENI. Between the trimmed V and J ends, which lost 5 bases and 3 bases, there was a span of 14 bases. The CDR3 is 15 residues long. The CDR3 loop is CASSKDRAYNQPQHF. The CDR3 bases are TGTGCCAGCTCAAAGGACAGAGCTTACAATCAGCCCCAGCATTTT.

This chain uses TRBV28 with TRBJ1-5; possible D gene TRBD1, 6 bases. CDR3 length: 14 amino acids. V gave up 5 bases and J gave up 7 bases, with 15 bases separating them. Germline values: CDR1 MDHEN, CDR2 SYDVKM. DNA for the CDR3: TGTGCCAGCAGTCCGTCTTGGGGGCGGCAGCCCCAGCATTTT. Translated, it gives CASSPSWGRQPQHF.